Listed here are 23 T cell receptor beta chains from one sample, sequenced in a study of blood T cell repertoires in COVID-19. Sequencing used immunoSEQ multiplex PCR; TCRdb keeps in-frame clones, though not all of them. The table lists approximately 35,000 clones, more than 70% of them singletons. Sequenced input: peripheral blood. The receptors stem from a human donor in a cohort sampled during active COVID-19.

The CDR3 DNA reads TGTGCTCATAGCGGGGGGGGAGAGACCCAGTACTTC. Translating it yields CAHSGGGETQYF. The chain combines TRBV28 with TRBJ2-5; 11 nucleotides line up with TRBD2. Germline V gene sequence: CDR1 MDHEN, CDR2 SYDVKM. This CDR3 region has 12 residues.

The chain employs TRBV6-2 or TRBV6-3 and TRBJ1-5; tentative D call: TRBD1 (6 bases). CDR3 size: 14 residues. Germline V CDR1 and CDR2: MNHEY, SVGEGT. V lost 2 bases and J 3 bases, leaving 8 bases between the germline ends. CDR3 nucleotide sequence: TGTGCCAGCAGTTACAGACAGGTCAATCAGCCCCAGCATTTT. Translated: CASSYRQVNQPQHF.

CDR3 region: CASSYSLQLEETQYF. CDR3 DNA sequence: TGTGCCAGCAGTTACTCGTTACAGTTAGAAGAGACCCAGTACTTC. The gene calls are TRBV6-2 or TRBV6-3 and TRBJ2-5; D ambiguous. Trimming shortened V by 0 bases and J by 3 bases, and 11 bases separated the two germline ends. The germline gives CDR1 MNHEY, CDR2 SVGEGT. The CDR3 runs 15 residues.

CDR3 region: CASSPGQGGREQYF. The CDR3 DNA reads as TGTGCCAGCTCACCGGGACAGGGAGGGCGGGAGCAGTACTTC. The genes are TRBV18 and TRBJ2-7, with 9 bases that match TRBD1. Germline assignment: CDR1 KGHSH and CDR2 LQKENI. Losses at the gene ends were 3 bases for V and 7 bases for J; bases not matched to a gene: 7. The CDR3 has 14 residues.

V and J are TRBV6-5 and TRBJ1-2; 9 bases fit TRBD1. Trimming removed 5 bases from V and 5 bases from J; junction bases left unmatched: 6. Germline loops: CDR1 MNHEY, CDR2 SVGAGI. This CDR3 is built from 14 residues. CDR3 DNA sequence: TGTGCCAGCAGTAGTACCGGGACAGGGTATGGCTACACCTTC. Translated: CASSSTGTGYGYTF.

This chain connects TRBV28 to TRBJ2-1; 7 positions agree with TRBD2. This CDR3 region has 17 residues. Trimming cost V 0 bases and J 5 bases; bases outside gene matches: 10. The V gene's germline CDR1 is MDHEN and CDR2 SYDVKM. The CDR3: CASSLWSVAGVNNEQFF. CDR3 sequence (DNA): TGTGCCAGCAGTTTATGGTCGGTGGCGGGGGTAAACAATGAGCAGTTCTTC.

This sequence joins TRBV5-1 and TRBJ2-1; unclear D gene. CDR3 size: 16 residues. V was trimmed by 0 bases and J by 2 bases, leaving 12 bases between them. From germline, CDR1 is SGHRS and CDR2 YFSETQ. CDR3 DNA sequence: TGCGCCAGCAGCTTGGCCAGTCCCGATACCTACAATGAGCAGTTCTTC. Its protein product is CASSLASPDTYNEQFF.

This clone appeared once. J is TRBJ2-7 and V is TRBV28; 9 bases match TRBD1. The V segment lost 7 bases and the J segment 6 bases; nucleotides outside the gene matches: 10. Germline loops: CDR1 MDHEN, CDR2 SYDVKM. The CDR3 has 14 amino acids. The chain's CDR3 is CASTRNRGRAEQYF. The CDR3 nucleotides read TGTGCCAGCACCCGTAACAGGGGGCGCGCCGAGCAGTACTTC.

The CDR3 is CASSDLGLSYNEQFF. CDR3 coding DNA: TGTGCCAGCAGTGATCTCGGACTATCCTACAATGAGCAGTTCTTC. V gene TRBV2 combines with J gene TRBJ2-1, with a tentative D call TRBD2 (6 bases). This CDR3 comprises 15 residues. Per germline, CDR1 SNHLY and CDR2 FYNNEI. Trimming shortened V by 3 bases and J by 1 base, and 10 bases separated the two germline ends.

The rearrangement links TRBV6-2 or TRBV6-3 to TRBJ1-2; D unresolved. Germline values: CDR1 MNHEY, CDR2 SVGEGT. CDR3 length: 13 amino acids. Trimming pared 5 bases from V and 0 bases from J, leaving 7 bases between. The CDR3 region is CASSPEPNYGYTF. The CDR3 DNA is TGTGCCAGCAGTCCGGAGCCTAACTATGGCTACACCTTC.

In its sample, this clone was seen a few times. The V call is TRBV28, the J call TRBJ1-4, with D hard to call. In germline, CDR1 is MDHEN, CDR2 SYDVKM. The CDR3 is made up of 15 amino acids. Trimming took 6 bases from V and 4 from J, leaving 15 bases between them. CDR3 sequence (DNA): TGTGCCAGCAGCGACCCCGGAAGAGGTAATGAAAAACTGTTTTTT. Residues: CASSDPGRGNEKLFF.

This sequence joins TRBV19 and TRBJ1-5; D is perhaps TRBD1 (5 bases). CDR3 length: 13 amino acids. The V gene lost 2 bases and the J gene lost 7 bases, with 9 bases spanning the gap. Looked up from germline, CDR1 is LNHDA and CDR2 is SQIVND (reference sequence). In DNA form, the CDR3 reads TGTGCCAGTAGTATACAGGGTCGGCAGCCCCAGCATTTT. Protein product: CASSIQGRQPQHF.

The chain recombines TRBV5-4 with TRBJ2-7; TRBD1 might be the D (5 bases). Per the germline V gene, CDR1 is SGHNT and CDR2 is YYREEE (reference sequence). The V end lost 0 bases, the J end lost 0 bases, and 10 bases lay between the germline ends. The CDR3 covers 15 residues. The CDR3 bases are TGTGCCAGCAGCTTGGGGGGCTCCGTCTCCTACGAGCAGTACTTC. As protein: CASSLGGSVSYEQYF.

The chain combines TRBV7-9 with TRBJ1-1; 10 bases agree with TRBD1. V shed 5 bases and J 4 bases; nucleotides not matched to a gene: 7. CDR3 length equals 15 residues. Germline CDR1 and CDR2: SEHNR and FQNEAQ (reference sequence). The CDR3 DNA follows: TGTGCCAGCAGCAGACAGGGGGCGATAGGCACTGAAGCTTTCTTT. This translates into CASSRQGAIGTEAFF.

With regard to this clone: At one boundary the junction diverges from the germline segment, which might be a read error. V is TRBV6-2 or TRBV6-3 and J is TRBJ2-4, with 10 nucleotides matching TRBD1. Germline-derived CDR1 and CDR2 are MNHEY and SVGEGT. CDR3 length: 18 amino acids. Here the CDR3 DNA reads TGTGCCAGCAGTTACTTCGGGACAGGGGTTATAGCCAAAAACATTCAATACTTC. This codes for CASSYFGTGVIAKNIQYF.

This rearrangement joins TRBV5-1 to TRBJ2-7; 7 nucleotides agree with TRBD1. V trimming: 5 bases; J trimming: 2 bases; junction bases outside the gene matches: 7. The CDR3 extends over 14 amino acids. Germline CDR1 is SGHRS and CDR2 is YFSETQ. The CDR3 DNA is TGCGCCAGCAGGCTAAACAGGGGTGCCTACGAGCAGTACTTC. Encoded protein: CASRLNRGAYEQYF.

The chain joins TRBV7-2 to TRBJ1-2; D might be TRBD1 (6 bases). This CDR3 contains 14 residues. V was trimmed by 5 bases and J by 5 bases, leaving 15 bases between them. Germline loops: CDR1 SGHTA, CDR2 FQGNSA. CDR3 residues: CASSPAQGRYGYTF. The CDR3 DNA reads as TGTGCCAGCAGCCCCGCACAGGGAAGGTATGGCTACACCTTC.

The CDR3 loop is CASTGTAAGELFF. As DNA, the CDR3 is TGTGCCAGCACTGGGACAGCGGCCGGGGAGCTGTTTTTT. V usage is TRBV2 and J usage is TRBJ2-2, with 7 bases fitting TRBD1. The CDR3 has 13 amino acids. The germline V gene encodes CDR1 SNHLY and CDR2 FYNNEI. The trim removed 7 bases at V and 6 bases at J, leaving 5 bases unmatched.

The chain couples TRBV30 to TRBJ2-6; D is perhaps TRBD1 (5 bases). The germline V gene has CDR1 GTSNPN and CDR2 SVGIG (reference sequence). The length of the CDR3 is 16 residues. The V end lost 8 bases, the J end lost 2 bases, and 19 bases lay between the germline ends. The CDR3 sequence is CALIPGWFPGANVLTF. The CDR3, as DNA: TGTGCCCTAATCCCAGGGTGGTTTCCTGGGGCCAACGTCCTGACTTTC.

This clone was picked up a small number of times. The rearrangement joins TRBV19 to TRBJ2-7; TRBD1 matches 7 bases. CDR3 length: 14 residues. Looked up from germline, CDR1 is LNHDA and CDR2 is SQIVND (reference sequence). The V and J ends lost 5 bases and 2 bases, in that order; junction bases with no gene match: 6. CDR3 sequence (DNA): TGTGCCAGTAGTCGGCCAGACAGGGCCTACGAGCAGTACTTC. Protein sequence: CASSRPDRAYEQYF.

The genes are TRBV7-2 and TRBJ2-1; 15 bases match TRBD2. The length of the CDR3 is 19 residues. J lost 6 bases, V lost 4 bases, and 13 bases had no gene match. Germline CDR1 SGHTA, CDR2 FQGNSA. The CDR3, as DNA: TGTGCCAGCAGCTCCGAGGGACTAGCGGGGGGTTGGGATATCAATGAGCAGTTCTTC. Its protein is CASSSEGLAGGWDINEQFF.

The count of this clone is one. The chain employs TRBV21-1 and TRBJ2-1; the table assigns TRBD1, which was not confirmed against the DNA. TRBV21-1 is listed as a pseudogene. The CDR3 covers 17 residues. The CDR3 DNA sequence: TGTGCCAGCTTTTCCGTGGGCGACAGAACTTGGTACAATGAGCAGTTCTTC. Encoded protein: CASFSVGDRTWYNEQFF.

Here the CDR3 DNA reads TGTGCCAGCAGTTACGGGAGCTCCTATAATTCACCCCTCCACTTT. This encodes CASSYGSSYNSPLHF. The rearrangement joins TRBV6-5 to TRBJ1-6; D gene unclear. Per the germline V gene, CDR1 is MNHEY and CDR2 is SVGAGI. Trimming removed 2 bases at V and 0 bases at J, with 5 bases between. The CDR3 contains 15 residues.